Shown below are 27 T cell receptor beta chains from a single sample sequenced in a study of beta chain features in type 1 diabetes. Sequenced material consisted of expressed TCRB transcripts (all of the isolated RNA was reverse transcribed). Generated by immunoSEQ multiplex PCR, the TCRdb table keeps only in-frame clones and is missing some. The sample lists 200,000 to 250,000 clones, 25% to 30% occurring once. Sequencing was carried out using central memory CD4+ T cells from blood. These receptors originate from a man younger than 40 in good health.

This clone was picked up a small number of times. The V call is TRBV5-4, the J call TRBJ2-2; TRBD2 matches at 10 bases. CDR1 is SGHNT, CDR2 YYREEE, per germline (reference sequence). The V segment lost 3 bases and the J segment 4 bases; nucleotides outside the gene matches: 6. The CDR3 length is 16 residues. Here the CDR3 DNA reads TGTGCCAGCAGCTCCAAGCGGGAGGGCGTCACCGGGGAGCTGTTTTTT. Translated: CASSSKREGVTGELFF. The variable domain in full, completed from reference TRBV5-4 and TRBJ2-2, reads ETGVTQSPTHLIKTRGQQVTLRCSSQSGHNTVSWYQQALGQGPQFIFQYYREEENGRGNFPPRFSGLQFPNYSSELNVNALELDDSALYLCASSSKREGVTGELFFGEGSRLTVL.

This clone was seen only a few times. The chain links TRBV7-2 to TRBJ2-5; D is perhaps TRBD2 (5 bases). The germline V gene encodes CDR1 SGHTA and CDR2 FQGNSA. Between the trimmed V and J ends, which lost 2 bases and 4 bases, there was a span of 11 bases. This CDR3 contains 14 residues. Written as DNA, the CDR3 is TGTGCCAGCAGCTTACCCGGACTGTTAGAGACCCAGTACTTC. As protein: CASSLPGLLETQYF.

The V and J genes are TRBV9 and TRBJ1-3; no clear D. Germline-derived CDR1 and CDR2 are SGDLS and YYNGEE. V was clipped by 3 bases and J by 0 bases, with 10 bases between them. CDR3 length: 15 residues. As DNA, the CDR3 is TGTGCCAGCAGCGGAGACGCTATCTCTGGAAACACCATATATTTT. Protein: CASSGDAISGNTIYF.

This clone was observed a handful of times. The V and J genes are TRBV7-9 and TRBJ2-3, with 9 bases that match TRBD2. Trimming at V came to 5 bases and at J to 6 bases, leaving 15 bases not matched to a gene. The germline gives CDR1 SEHNR, CDR2 FQNEAQ (reference sequence). The CDR3 consists of 17 residues. CDR3 loop: CASSATAGGPSVDTQYF. In nucleotides, the CDR3 is TGTGCCAGCAGCGCTACTGCGGGGGGGCCATCGGTGGATACGCAGTATTTT. The variable domain in full, with the rest retrieved from reference TRBV7-9 and TRBJ2-3, is DTGVSQNPRHKITKRGQNVTFRCDPISEHNRLYWYRQTLGQGPEFLTYFQNEAQLEKSRLLSDRFSAERPKGSFSTLEIQRTEQGDSAMYLCASSATAGGPSVDTQYFGPGTRLTVL.

This clone appeared a few times. The CDR3 region has the DNA TGTGCCAGCAGCTTAGGACTCTCCTACAATGAGCAGTTCTTC. Protein: CASSLGLSYNEQFF. The chain uses TRBV7-2 and TRBJ2-1, with D uncertain. Trimming took off 1 base at V and 0 bases at J, with 4 bases between the two ends. CDR1 and CDR2 from the germline V gene are SGHTA and FQGNSA. The CDR3 totals 14 residues.

This sequence joins TRBV6-5 and TRBJ2-3, with D perhaps TRBD1 or TRBD2 (5 bases each). V was pared by 8 bases and J by 2 bases, with 11 bases between. The CDR3 spans 13 residues. Germline V gene lookup returns CDR1 MNHEY and CDR2 SVGAGI. In DNA form, the CDR3 reads TGTGCCAGCTGGGACGGAAACACAGATACGCAGTATTTT. Translation gives CASWDGNTDTQYF.

The chain joins TRBV28 to TRBJ2-7; D not certain. The CDR3 consists of 11 residues. CDR1 and CDR2 from the germline V gene are MDHEN and SYDVKM. Trimming removed 6 bases at V and 3 bases at J, with 6 bases between. The CDR3 DNA is TGTGCCAGCAGGGCGATCTACGAGCAGTACTTC. Translating gives CASRAIYEQYF.

This chain uses TRBV2 with TRBJ1-5, with D perhaps TRBD1 (6 bases). The V and J ends lost 8 bases and 4 bases respectively, with 18 bases between them. CDR1 is SNHLY, CDR2 FYNNEI, per germline. There are 15 residues in the CDR3. The chain's CDR3 is CASVADRWGNQPQHF. CDR3 bases: TGTGCCAGCGTCGCCGACAGGTGGGGGAATCAGCCCCAGCATTTT.

The chain employs TRBV7-9 and TRBJ1-1; D may be TRBD1 (5 bases). The CDR3 covers 15 residues. CDR1 is SEHNR and CDR2 is FQNEAQ in the germline V gene (reference sequence). V shed 3 bases and J shed 3 bases, with 14 bases lying between them. For the CDR3, the DNA is TGTGCCAGCAGCTTTGGGGGTAGGGATCACACTGAAGCTTTCTTT. Residues: CASSFGGRDHTEAFF.

The genes are TRBV4-3 and TRBJ2-3; no clear D. The CDR3 runs to 13 residues. The V and J ends lost 0 bases and 4 bases respectively, with 5 bases between them. Per the germline V gene, CDR1 is LGHNA and CDR2 is YSLEER. The CDR3 spells CASSQDFPDTQYF. CDR3 DNA sequence: TGCGCCAGCAGCCAAGATTTCCCAGATACGCAGTATTTT.

The V and J genes are TRBV30 and TRBJ2-1; TRBD2 aligns across 14 bases. Germline-derived CDR1 and CDR2 are GTSNPN and SVGIG (reference sequence). V dropped 4 bases and J dropped 8; count of bases not matched to a gene: 7. This CDR3 comprises 15 residues. The CDR3 DNA is TGTGCCTGGACCCGCGGACTAGCGGGGGGCGATGAGCAGTTCTTC. Translated: CAWTRGLAGGDEQFF. Variable domain in full (rest from reference TRBV30 and TRBJ2-1): SQTIHQWPATLVQPVGSPLSLECTVEGTSNPNLYWYRQAAGRGLQLLFYSVGIGQISSEVPQNLSASRPQDRQFILSSKKLLLSDSGFYLCAWTRGLAGGDEQFFGPGTRLTVL.

This rearrangement joins TRBV11-2 to TRBJ1-1; perhaps TRBD1 as D (6 bases). This CDR3 has 14 residues. The ends were cut back, 3 bases at V and 4 bases at J, with 12 bases in the middle. The germline V gene has CDR1 SGHAT and CDR2 FQNNGV. The CDR3 region has the DNA TGTGCCAGCAGCTTCCGACAGGACGGCACTGAAGCTTTCTTT. It specifies CASSFRQDGTEAFF.

This clone was counted at least ten times. The gene calls are TRBV7-2 and TRBJ2-2; D may be TRBD2 (6 bases). Germline CDR1 and CDR2: SGHTA and FQGNSA. V lost 0 bases, J lost 0 bases, and 11 bases lay in between. CDR3 size: 17 residues. The CDR3 DNA reads TGTGCCAGCAGCTTAGCGGTGGGCGGGGCGAACACCGGGGAGCTGTTTTTT. It specifies CASSLAVGGANTGELFF.

This clone came up a few times. CDR3 sequence: CASSQRTGGDSPLHF. CDR3 nucleotide sequence: TGTGCCAGCAGCCAAAGGACAGGAGGGGATTCACCCCTCCACTTT. The chain uses TRBV14 and TRBJ1-6, with 7 bases identical to TRBD1. CDR1 and CDR2 from the germline V gene are SGHDN and FVKESK. CDR3 size: 15 residues. V lost 2 bases, J lost 8 bases, and 6 bases stayed unmatched.

Regarding this clone: The sample carries other DNA sequences with the same CDR3. The gene calls are TRBV29-1 and TRBJ1-1; D not certain. The germline V gene encodes CDR1 SQVTM and CDR2 ANQGSEA. V lost 7 bases to trimming and J lost 1 base, with 10 bases between them. The CDR3 runs 12 residues. In nucleotides, the CDR3 is TGCAGCGCCTGGGCGTGGAACACTGAAGCTTTCTTT. As protein: CSAWAWNTEAFF. Full variable domain (missing parts from reference TRBV29-1 and TRBJ1-1): SAVISQKPSRDICQRGTSLTIQCQVDSQVTMMFWYRQQPGQSLTLIATANQGSEATYESGFVIDKFPISRPNLTFSTLTVSNMSPEDSSIYLCSAWAWNTEAFFGQGTRLTVV.

This clone has only a few counts. The chain combines TRBV28 with TRBJ2-6; maybe TRBD2 (5 bases). The germline CDR1 and CDR2 sequences are MDHEN and SYDVKM. V was cut by 7 bases and J by 2 bases, with 15 bases left in between. The CDR3 contains 16 residues. The CDR3 here is CASTALRGPGANVLTF. For the CDR3, the DNA is TGTGCCAGCACCGCCCTACGCGGGCCTGGGGCCAACGTCCTGACTTTC.

The chain combines TRBV29-1 with TRBJ2-1; possible D gene TRBD2, 6 bases. CDR1 and CDR2 from the germline V gene are SQVTM and ANQGSEA. V was pared by 3 bases and J by 4 bases, with 19 bases between. The CDR3 runs 16 residues. This chain's CDR3 is CSVEGGVGQSYNEQFF. CDR3 bases: TGCAGCGTTGAGGGGGGTGTCGGTCAATCATACAATGAGCAGTTCTTC.

The CDR3 sequence is CSVESGRATEQYF. CDR3 sequence (DNA): TGCAGCGTTGAGAGCGGCAGGGCGACTGAGCAGTACTTC. J is TRBJ2-7 and V is TRBV29-1, with D perhaps given as TRBD1 or TRBD2 (5 bases each). The CDR3 length is 13 residues. Trimming stripped 3 bases from V and 7 bases from J, with 16 bases between. The germline V gene encodes CDR1 SQVTM and CDR2 ANQGSEA.

The chain recombines TRBV7-2 with TRBJ2-3; unclear D gene. V shed 4 bases and J shed 1 base, with 12 bases lying between them. The germline V gene has CDR1 SGHTA and CDR2 FQGNSA. The length of the CDR3 is 15 residues. DNA for the CDR3: TGTGCCAGCAGCTCATCCTCCGTGGGCACAGATACGCAGTATTTT. Protein product: CASSSSSVGTDTQYF.

This rearrangement joins TRBV5-1 to TRBJ2-1; D might be TRBD2 (5 bases). Germline CDR1 reads SGHRS; CDR2 reads YFSETQ. V was shortened by 0 bases and J by 4 bases, with 8 bases between the two germline ends. This CDR3 contains 14 residues. The CDR3 nucleotides are TGCGCCAGCAGCTTGGGTAGCGATTACAATGAGCAGTTCTTC. Its protein product is CASSLGSDYNEQFF.

The sample holds a few counts of this clone. The chain couples TRBV7-8 to TRBJ1-1; D is uncertain. The CDR3 is 13 amino acids. The germline V and J ends were trimmed by 3 bases and 6 bases, with 11 bases remaining between them. Per germline, CDR1 SGHVS and CDR2 FQNEAQ. CDR3 loop: CASSLSPSAEAFF. The CDR3 DNA reads TGTGCCAGCAGCTTGAGCCCGAGCGCTGAAGCTTTCTTT.

In this sample, this clone turned up many times. This rearrangement joins TRBV9 to TRBJ2-3; D is perhaps TRBD1 (6 bases). The germline CDR1 and CDR2 sequences are SGDLS and YYNGEE. This CDR3 spans 15 amino acids. The V gene lost 3 bases and the J gene lost 6 bases, with 17 bases spanning the gap. CDR3 sequence reads: CASSATGPRSDTQYF. The CDR3 DNA reads TGTGCCAGCAGCGCTACAGGGCCGAGGTCGGATACGCAGTATTTT.

Here the CDR3 reads CASSFSSGTPSGYTF. CDR3 bases: TGTGCCAGCAGCTTCAGCTCCGGGACACCTTCTGGCTACACCTTC. The chain employs TRBV7-2 and TRBJ1-2, with a tentative D call TRBD1 (6 bases). The CDR3 length is 15 residues. CDR1 is SGHTA, CDR2 FQGNSA, per germline. V was trimmed by 3 bases and J by 7 bases, leaving 18 bases between them.

This chain joins TRBV7-6 and TRBJ2-1, with D possibly TRBD2 on 6 matching bases. Germline lookup yields CDR1 SGHVS and CDR2 FNYEAQ. Trimming removed 3 bases at V and 3 bases at J, with 12 bases between. This CDR3 region has 15 residues. The CDR3 loop is CASSLLRGNYNEQFF. CDR3 coding DNA: TGTGCCAGCAGCTTGCTTCGCGGGAACTACAATGAGCAGTTCTTC.

The V gene is TRBV5-6, the J gene TRBJ2-5; no reliable D call. CDR3 length: 12 amino acids. V gave up 3 bases and J gave up 1 base, with 4 bases separating them. CDR1 is SGHDT and CDR2 is YYEEEE in the germline V gene. This chain's CDR3 is CASSWSQETQYF. In nucleotides, the CDR3 is TGTGCCAGCAGCTGGTCCCAAGAGACCCAGTACTTC.

This clone came up a few times. This chain connects TRBV2 to TRBJ2-6; no clear D. This CDR3 contains 15 residues. Germline loops: CDR1 SNHLY, CDR2 FYNNEI. Trimming left V 3 bases short and J 0 bases short, with 6 bases between. The CDR3 bases are TGTGCCAGCAGTGAGGTGTCCTCTGGGGCCAACGTCCTGACTTTC. Encoded protein: CASSEVSSGANVLTF. Full variable domain (missing parts from reference TRBV2 and TRBJ2-6): EPEVTQTPSHQVTQMGQEVILRCVPISNHLYFYWYRQILGQKVEFLVSFYNNEISEKSEIFDDQFSVERPDGSNFTLKIRSTKLEDSAMYFCASSEVSSGANVLTFGAGSRLTVL.

The chain recombines TRBV4-2 with TRBJ2-5, with D hard to call. The CDR3 runs to 14 residues. The germline V and J ends were trimmed by 3 bases and 2 bases, with 10 bases remaining between them. Germline V gene sequence: CDR1 LGHNA, CDR2 YNFKEQ. The CDR3 spells CASSQSNQQETQYF. The CDR3 DNA follows: TGTGCCAGCAGCCAGTCAAATCAGCAAGAGACCCAGTACTTC.